These 13 T cell receptor beta chains were sequenced from one sample in a study of blood T cell repertoires in COVID-19. Only in-frame clones appear in the TCRdb table, and some are missing; sequencing was by immunoSEQ multiplex PCR. The sample has about 80,000 clones; about 85% are singletons. Sequencing input: peripheral blood. These receptors were taken from a man aged 55 to 70 with active or convalescent COVID-19.

The V and J genes are TRBV29-1 and TRBJ2-3; possible D gene TRBD2, 7 bases. Germline CDR1 SQVTM, CDR2 ANQGSEA. The ends were cut back, 3 bases at V and 5 bases at J, with 15 bases in the middle. This CDR3 comprises 14 residues. The CDR3 loop is CSVDKGGVGDTQYF. The CDR3 DNA is TGCAGCGTTGATAAGGGGGGGGTTGGAGATACGCAGTATTTT.

The genes are TRBV29-1 and TRBJ2-3, with 7 bases fitting TRBD2. The germline V gene encodes CDR1 SQVTM and CDR2 ANQGSEA. The CDR3 covers 14 residues. The ends lost 4 bases at V and 4 bases at J; junction bases unmatched: 8. The CDR3 nucleotides are TGCAGCGTTGGACACAGCGGGGTCCCAGATACGCAGTATTTT. This translates into CSVGHSGVPDTQYF.

In its sample, this clone was seen once. The rearrangement joins TRBV5-5 to TRBJ1-1, with a weak D call TRBD1 (5 bases). Germline V gives CDR1 SGHKS, CDR2 YYEKEE (reference sequence). With 1 base removed from V and 4 bases from J, the gap between germline ends came to 11 bases. The CDR3 has 14 residues. The CDR3 nucleotides read TGTGCCAGCAGCTTGCAAGGCGGGGGCACTGAAGCTTTCTTT. Protein sequence: CASSLQGGGTEAFF.

The chain links TRBV7-3 to TRBJ2-7; D gene unclear. The CDR3 is 16 residues long. Trimming removed 2 bases at V and 0 bases at J, with 14 bases between. Germline loops: CDR1 SGHTA, CDR2 FQGTGA. CDR3 nucleotides: TGTGCCAGCAGCTTATTGTGGCAGGCCAACTCCTACGAGCAGTACTTC. It yields the protein CASSLLWQANSYEQYF.

The chain combines TRBV19 with TRBJ1-5, with 7 bases that match TRBD1. V gave up 5 bases and J gave up 4 bases; unmatched junction bases: 8. The CDR3 spans 15 residues. Germline-derived CDR1 and CDR2 are LNHDA and SQIVND (reference sequence). CDR3 DNA: TGTGCCAGTAGTGTACAGACAGGGAGTAATCAGCCCCAGCATTTT. Translating it yields CASSVQTGSNQPQHF.

This clone was seen a few times. This sequence joins TRBV14 and TRBJ1-2; D call uncertain. This CDR3 spans 13 amino acids. Trimming shortened V by 5 bases and J by 6 bases, and 13 bases separated the two germline ends. Germline assignment: CDR1 SGHDN and CDR2 FVKESK. In DNA form, the CDR3 reads TGTGCCAGCAGCGGCATGCGGGTGAATGGCTACACCTTC. It specifies CASSGMRVNGYTF.

The chain couples TRBV2 to TRBJ1-4; D unclear. V lost 6 bases to trimming and J lost 0 bases, with 8 bases between them. Germline CDR1 reads SNHLY; CDR2 reads FYNNEI. The CDR3 has 14 amino acids. CDR3 coding DNA: TGTGCCAGCAGACGACACTCAACTAATGAAAAACTGTTTTTT. As protein: CASRRHSTNEKLFF.

At least ten counts were recorded for this clone. This chain uses TRBV2 with TRBJ2-7; weak D call: TRBD1 (5 bases). This CDR3 spans 13 amino acids. Germline CDR1 and CDR2: SNHLY and FYNNEI. Trimming left V 2 bases short and J 6 bases short, with 11 bases between. The DNA for the CDR3 is TGTGCCAGCAGTGAACCCAGGGTCGGCGAGCAGTACTTC. Translation gives CASSEPRVGEQYF.

This sequence joins TRBV11-3 and TRBJ2-3; 10 bases are a match to TRBD2. V shed 3 bases and J 6 bases; nucleotides not matched to a gene: 3. The V gene's germline CDR1 is SGHNT and CDR2 YENEEA. The CDR3 sequence is 14 residues long. The CDR3 reads CASSFSGGRDTQYF. The CDR3 DNA follows: TGTGCCAGCAGCTTTAGCGGGGGGCGCGATACGCAGTATTTT.

J is TRBJ1-5 and V is TRBV27; D not resolved. The CDR3 has 15 amino acids. V was cut by 0 bases and J by 2 bases, with 8 bases left in between. Germline lookup yields CDR1 MNHEY and CDR2 SMNVEV (reference sequence). The CDR3 region is CASSLSSGGNQPQHF. CDR3 DNA sequence: TGTGCCAGCAGTTTATCGTCCGGGGGCAATCAGCCCCAGCATTTT.

As DNA, the CDR3 is TGTGCCAGCAGCCAAGATTGGGGAGGGGTCGATAGCAATCAGCCCCAGCATTTT. It is translated as CASSQDWGGVDSNQPQHF. The chain recombines TRBV3-1 (or the pseudogene TRBV3-2) with TRBJ1-5; D might be TRBD1 (5 bases). Germline values: CDR1 LGHDT, CDR2 YNNKEL (reference sequence). The CDR3 totals 18 residues. V was pared by 0 bases and J by 0 bases, with 15 bases between.

The rearrangement links TRBV7-3 to TRBJ1-6, with D tentatively TRBD1 (5 bases). V was shortened by 5 bases and J by 5 bases, with 13 bases between the two germline ends. Germline CDR1 is SGHTA and CDR2 is FQGTGA. The CDR3 loop spans 15 amino acids. CDR3 in amino acids: CASSLTGTHNSPLHF. CDR3 nucleotide sequence: TGTGCCAGCAGCCTCACAGGAACCCATAATTCACCCCTCCACTTT.

The table lists this clone with a count of one. V is TRBV12-3 or TRBV12-4 and J is TRBJ2-7, with TRBD1 matching over 7 bases. This CDR3 region has 13 residues. V lost 3 bases, J lost 4 bases, and 3 bases stayed unmatched. CDR3 nucleotides: TGTGCCAGCAGTTTGGGACAGATTTACGAGCAGTACTTC. Its translation is CASSLGQIYEQYF.